A selection of T cell receptor beta chains follows, all from one sample in a study of CD8 T cells in ankylosing spondylitis. TCRdb processed the 5' RACE reads anew with MiXCR; each CDR3 protein has one entry. The sample has under 950,000 distinct CDR3 sequences; 15% to 20% are singletons. Sample: blood, either unsorted or a sorted T cell fraction (not recorded which). Receptors originate from a male donor with ankylosing spondylitis. Both conserved end residues are part of each CDR3. Each record gives: V gene, clone size, D gene, J gene, CDR3 length, CDR3 protein, CDR3 DNA. D genes are given only for firm matches. A clone size is listed for some rows: how often the clone was seen (once, few, many), or a class if it is expanded.

v_gene: TRBV5-1
abundance: few
d_gene: TRBD2
j_gene: TRBJ2-5
len: 14
CDR3aa: CASSQGLARETQYF
CDR3nt: TGCGCCAGCAGTCAGGGACTAGCGAGGGAGACCCAGTACTTC

v_gene: TRBV9
abundance: -
d_gene: -
j_gene: TRBJ2-7
len: 15
CDR3aa: CASSVGDFVSYEQYF
CDR3nt: TGTGCCAGCAGCGTAGGGGACTTCGTATCCTACGAGCAGTACTTC

v_gene: TRBV15
abundance: many
d_gene: -
j_gene: TRBJ2-3
len: 14
CDR3aa: CATSRARGADTQYF
CDR3nt: TGTGCCACCAGCAGAGCCAGGGGGGCAGATACGCAGTATTTT

v_gene: TRBV27
abundance: -
d_gene: -
j_gene: TRBJ2-2
len: 15
CDR3aa: CASSLSLQNTGELFF
CDR3nt: TGTGCCAGCAGTTTATCGCTACAGAACACCGGGGAGCTGTTTTTT

v_gene: TRBV29-1
abundance: many
d_gene: -
j_gene: TRBJ1-2
len: 11
CDR3aa: CSVRPGEGYTF
CDR3nt: TGCAGCGTCCGACCCGGGGAAGGCTACACCTTC

v_gene: TRBV20-1
abundance: few
d_gene: -
j_gene: TRBJ2-6
len: 12
CDR3aa: CSAISGANVLTF
CDR3nt: TGCAGTGCTATCTCTGGGGCCAACGTCCTGACTTTC

v_gene: TRBV20-1
abundance: -
d_gene: TRBD1
j_gene: TRBJ2-2
len: 13
CDR3aa: CSAGTGYTGELFF
CDR3nt: TGCAGTGCTGGGACAGGGTACACCGGGGAGCTGTTTTTT

v_gene: TRBV5-1
abundance: -
d_gene: TRBD1
j_gene: TRBJ1-1
len: 13
CDR3aa: CASSFQGAGEAFF
CDR3nt: TGCGCCAGCAGCTTTCAGGGGGCCGGTGAAGCTTTCTTT

v_gene: TRBV3-1
abundance: -
d_gene: TRBD2
j_gene: TRBJ2-1
len: 11
CDR3aa: CASRHGTSQFF
CDR3nt: TGTGCCAGCAGGCATGGGACTAGCCAGTTCTTC

v_gene: TRBV29-1
abundance: -
d_gene: TRBD2
j_gene: TRBJ2-5
len: 14
CDR3aa: CSVGSGGLGETQYF
CDR3nt: TGCAGCGTGGGGAGCGGGGGGTTAGGGGAGACCCAGTACTTC

v_gene: TRBV29-1
abundance: few
d_gene: -
j_gene: TRBJ2-7
len: 11
CDR3aa: CSVRAGYEQYF
CDR3nt: TGCAGCGTTAGGGCTGGCTACGAGCAGTACTTC

v_gene: TRBV11-2
abundance: few
d_gene: -
j_gene: TRBJ2-3
len: 13
CDR3aa: CASSAQGSDTQYF
CDR3nt: TGTGCCAGCAGCGCCCAGGGGTCAGATACGCAGTATTTT

v_gene: TRBV10-3
abundance: few
d_gene: -
j_gene: TRBJ2-5
len: 14
CDR3aa: CAIRDGQEEETQYF
CDR3nt: TGTGCCATCCGCGACGGACAAGAGGAAGAGACCCAGTACTTC

v_gene: TRBV12-3/TRBV12-4
abundance: few
d_gene: -
j_gene: TRBJ1-1
len: 13
CDR3aa: CASSFKPDTEAFF
CDR3nt: TGTGCCAGCAGTTTCAAGCCAGACACTGAAGCTTTCTTT

v_gene: TRBV11-2
abundance: -
d_gene: -
j_gene: TRBJ2-3
len: 13
CDR3aa: CASSLEEGDTQYF
CDR3nt: TGTGCCAGCAGCTTAGAGGAGGGAGATACGCAGTATTTT

v_gene: TRBV4-1
abundance: few
d_gene: -
j_gene: TRBJ2-1
len: 16
CDR3aa: CASSQDPRVIHNEQFF
CDR3nt: TGCGCCAGCAGCCAAGATCCTCGGGTAATCCACAATGAGCAGTTCTTC

v_gene: TRBV5-1
abundance: few
d_gene: -
j_gene: TRBJ2-3
len: 13
CDR3aa: CASSPGFGDTQYF
CDR3nt: TGCGCCAGCAGCCCCGGCTTTGGGGATACGCAGTATTTT

v_gene: TRBV5-1
abundance: few
d_gene: -
j_gene: TRBJ2-3
len: 14
CDR3aa: CASSLGLLASTQYF
CDR3nt: TGCGCCAGCAGCTTGGGTCTCCTAGCGTCAACGCAGTATTTT

v_gene: TRBV7-9
abundance: -
d_gene: -
j_gene: TRBJ2-5
len: 11
CDR3aa: CASTPMETQYF
CDR3nt: TGTGCCAGCACGCCTATGGAGACCCAGTACTTC

v_gene: TRBV12-3/TRBV12-4
abundance: many
d_gene: -
j_gene: TRBJ1-1
len: 14
CDR3aa: CASSPRTVNTEAFF
CDR3nt: TGTGCCAGCAGCCCTCGGACCGTGAACACTGAAGCTTTCTTT

v_gene: TRBV24-1
abundance: few
d_gene: -
j_gene: TRBJ2-3
len: 14
CDR3aa: CATSPAGSTDTQYF
CDR3nt: TGTGCCACCAGTCCCGCGGGAAGCACAGATACGCAGTATTTT

v_gene: TRBV7-3
abundance: -
d_gene: TRBD2
j_gene: TRBJ2-3
len: 18
CDR3aa: CASSHGGGAGGRTDTQYF
CDR3nt: TGTGCCAGCAGCCACGGGGGAGGAGCGGGGGGTCGCACAGATACGCAGTATTTT

v_gene: TRBV5-1
abundance: -
d_gene: TRBD2
j_gene: TRBJ2-7
len: 15
CDR3aa: CASSQSGTSGDEQYF
CDR3nt: TGCGCCAGCAGCCAATCTGGGACTAGCGGTGACGAGCAGTACTTC

v_gene: TRBV5-1
abundance: -
d_gene: -
j_gene: TRBJ1-2
len: 15
CDR3aa: CASSLGDTLNYGYTF
CDR3nt: TGCGCCAGCAGCTTGGGGGACACCCTTAACTATGGCTACACCTTC

v_gene: TRBV12-3/TRBV12-4
abundance: few
d_gene: -
j_gene: TRBJ1-1
len: 14
CDR3aa: CASSFRGADTEAFF
CDR3nt: TGTGCCAGCAGTTTTAGGGGCGCGGACACTGAAGCTTTCTTT

v_gene: TRBV5-1
abundance: few
d_gene: -
j_gene: TRBJ1-2
len: 13
CDR3aa: CASGWGGSYGYTF
CDR3nt: TGCGCCAGCGGCTGGGGGGGGAGCTATGGCTACACCTTC

v_gene: TRBV12-3/TRBV12-4
abundance: few
d_gene: -
j_gene: TRBJ2-1
len: 11
CDR3aa: CASALFGEQFF
CDR3nt: TGTGCCAGCGCCCTGTTTGGGGAGCAGTTCTTC